Following are 32 T cell receptor beta chains from one sample sequenced in a study of T cell responses to AZD1222 COVID-19 vaccine. Some clones are missing from TCRdb's copy, which holds only in-frame ones; the method was immunoSEQ multiplex PCR. The profile shows about 76,000 clones, around three quarters of them singletons. The sequencing here drew on peripheral blood, taken 28 days after the second dose of the MenACWY control vaccine. The receptors were gathered from an adult who received the MenACWY meningococcal vaccine as a control.

CDR3 DNA sequence: TGTGCCAGCAGCCAACGTAGGTCGGGGCGCAATTCACCCCTCCACTTT. Protein sequence: CASSQRRSGRNSPLHF. V and J are TRBV7-2 and TRBJ1-6, with D perhaps TRBD1 (5 bases). V was trimmed by 5 bases and J by 7 bases, leaving 18 bases between them. The CDR3 spans 16 residues. Germline V CDR1 and CDR2: SGHTA, FQGNSA.

This chain joins TRBV30 and TRBJ1-1; no definite D call. Trimming stripped 6 bases from V and 4 bases from J, with 9 bases between. Per the germline V gene, CDR1 is GTSNPN and CDR2 is SVGIG (reference sequence). The CDR3 runs 11 residues. In DNA form, the CDR3 reads TGTGCCTGCACCCAAAGCACTGAAGCTTTCTTT. This encodes CACTQSTEAFF.

The gene calls are TRBV28 and TRBJ1-5; D may be TRBD1 (5 bases). Looked up from germline, CDR1 is MDHEN and CDR2 is SYDVKM. V lost 1 base and J 1 base, leaving 11 bases between the germline ends. The length of the CDR3 is 16 residues. CDR3 nucleotides: TGTGCCAGCAGTTTATTGGCAGGGTCAAGCAATCAGCCCCAGCATTTT. Protein product: CASSLLAGSSNQPQHF.

This clone was seen more than once but under ten times. The rearrangement joins TRBV19 to TRBJ1-1; D is unclear. V was shortened by 7 bases and J by 5 bases, with 11 bases between the two germline ends. The V gene's germline CDR1 is LNHDA and CDR2 SQIVND (reference sequence). This CDR3 contains 12 residues. The CDR3 loop reads CASTGLGTEAFF. CDR3 nucleotides: TGTGCCAGTACCGGGTTGGGAACTGAAGCTTTCTTT.

A single count supports this clone. V is TRBV5-5 and J is TRBJ1-1; no clear D gene. Germline V gene sequence: CDR1 SGHKS, CDR2 YYEKEE (reference sequence). Trimming removed 0 bases at V and 0 bases at J, with 6 bases between. This CDR3 has 14 amino acids. DNA of the CDR3: TGTGCCAGCAGCTTGGAGGTCATGAACACTGAAGCTTTCTTT. Protein: CASSLEVMNTEAFF.

The V gene is TRBV2, the J gene TRBJ2-1, with 9 nucleotides matching TRBD2. The CDR3 runs to 16 residues. V shed 3 bases, J shed 4 bases, and the junction held 7 bases outside the gene matches. Germline V CDR1 and CDR2: SNHLY, FYNNEI. CDR3 sequence (DNA): TGTGCCAGCAGTGATTTGGCGGGAGGGCAATACAATGAGCAGTTCTTC. Translation: CASSDLAGGQYNEQFF.

This chain connects TRBV2 to TRBJ2-5; possibly TRBD2 for D (7 bases). Trimming cost V 3 bases and J 4 bases, with 12 bases left between them. Germline CDR1 reads SNHLY; CDR2 reads FYNNEI. CDR3 length: 14 amino acids. The CDR3 coding sequence is TGTGCCAGCAGTGATGGGGGGGCCGTAGAGACCCAGTACTTC. Protein product: CASSDGGAVETQYF.

This clone was detected a few times. V and J are TRBV6-2 or TRBV6-3 and TRBJ2-3; D unresolved. Trimming pared 2 bases from V and 4 bases from J, leaving 10 bases between. The CDR3 totals 14 residues. The germline CDR1 and CDR2 sequences are MNHEY and SVGEGT. The CDR3 DNA follows: TGTGCCAGCAGTTACGACACCAGTTCAGATACGCAGTATTTT. This gives the protein CASSYDTSSDTQYF.

The genes are TRBV18 and TRBJ2-1; D is perhaps TRBD2 (6 bases). The germline CDR1 and CDR2 sequences are KGHSH and LQKENI. V was clipped by 5 bases and J by 3 bases, with 14 bases between them. This CDR3 is built from 15 residues. CDR3 amino acids: CASSARKAGYNEQFF. In DNA form, the CDR3 reads TGTGCCAGCTCAGCCCGTAAAGCGGGCTACAATGAGCAGTTCTTC.

This sequence joins TRBV30 and TRBJ2-6, with D unclear. The CDR3 spans 12 residues. Germline V lookup: CDR1 GTSNPN, CDR2 SVGIG (reference sequence). DNA of the CDR3: TGTGCAGGGCACTCTGGGGCCAACGTCCTGACTTTC. Encoded protein: CAGHSGANVLTF.

The chain employs TRBV5-1 and TRBJ1-1; D is undetermined. The germline CDR1 and CDR2 sequences are SGHRS and YFSETQ. The CDR3 has 13 residues. Trimming left V 0 bases short and J 6 bases short, with 9 bases between. This CDR3 is CASSLDFGAEAFF. In DNA, the CDR3 is TGCGCCAGCAGCTTGGATTTTGGGGCTGAAGCTTTCTTT.

This sequence joins TRBV19 and TRBJ2-6, with TRBD2 matching 8 bases. The junction had 5 bases not matched to a gene; V was cut back by 4 bases and J by 0 bases. Germline CDR1 LNHDA, CDR2 SQIVND (reference sequence). The CDR3 loop spans 17 amino acids. The CDR3 nucleotides read TGTGCCAGTAGTACGGGGGGGCGGCCCTCTGGGGCCAACGTCCTGACTTTC. Translation gives CASSTGGRPSGANVLTF. Looking up the rest from reference TRBV19 and TRBJ2-6 gives the full variable domain: DGGITQSPKYLFRKEGQNVTLSCEQNLNHDAMYWYRQDPGQGLRLIYYSQIVNDFQKGDIAEGYSVSREKKESFPLTVTSAQKNPTAFYLCASSTGGRPSGANVLTFGAGSRLTVL.

V and J are TRBV7-2 and TRBJ2-5, with D perhaps TRBD1 or TRBD2 (5 bases each). V was cut by 5 bases and J by 5 bases, with 18 bases left in between. CDR1 is SGHTA and CDR2 is FQGNSA in the germline V gene. The CDR3 runs to 15 residues. In DNA, the CDR3 is TGTGCCAGCAGCCTAGAACCCGGGGCTTTGGAGACCCAGTACTTC. Translated, it gives CASSLEPGALETQYF.

This clone has only a few counts. The V gene is TRBV7-9, the J gene TRBJ2-7; the D is unclear. The CDR3 sequence is 13 residues long. V was shortened by 5 bases and J by 3 bases, with 11 bases between the two germline ends. CDR1 and CDR2 from the germline V gene are SEHNR and FQNEAQ (reference sequence). CDR3 coding DNA: TGTGCCAGCAGCAGTGGGCGGTACTACGAGCAGTACTTC. It codes for CASSSGRYYEQYF.

The genes are TRBV12-3 or TRBV12-4 and TRBJ1-5, with unresolved D. The CDR3 is 12 amino acids. Trimming took 5 bases from V and 6 from J, leaving 8 bases between them. The CDR3 DNA reads TGTGCCAGCAGTAAAGAGGGTCAGCCCCAGCATTTT. Protein sequence: CASSKEGQPQHF.

This clone occurred once. The rearrangement uses TRBV3-1 (or the pseudogene TRBV3-2) and TRBJ2-7; the match to TRBD2 covers 9 bases. J gave up 5 bases and V 4 bases, and 6 bases lay outside the gene matches. Germline V gives CDR1 LGHDT, CDR2 YNNKEL (reference sequence). The CDR3 is 14 residues long. For the CDR3, the DNA is TGTGCCAGCAGCCGGCGGGAGGGCCTCCACGAGCAGTACTTC. This sequence encodes CASSRREGLHEQYF.

The chain carries TRBV3-1 (or the pseudogene TRBV3-2) and TRBJ2-2; a possible D gene is TRBD2 (6 bases). With 0 bases removed from V and 3 bases from J, the gap between germline ends came to 14 bases. Germline CDR1 LGHDT, CDR2 YNNKEL (reference sequence). The length of the CDR3 is 17 residues. The CDR3 loop reads CASSQDRVREDTGELFF. CDR3 DNA: TGTGCCAGCAGCCAAGATCGGGTCAGGGAGGACACCGGGGAGCTGTTTTTT.

The chain uses TRBV30 and TRBJ1-1; maybe TRBD1 (6 bases). Trimming cost V 0 bases and J 0 bases, with 17 bases left between them. The CDR3 spans 17 residues. Germline V gene sequence: CDR1 GTSNPN, CDR2 SVGIG (reference sequence). The CDR3 is CAWSVVAGAFLNTEAFF. The CDR3 DNA follows: TGTGCCTGGAGTGTGGTAGCGGGGGCGTTTCTGAACACTGAAGCTTTCTTT.

This rearrangement joins TRBV30 to TRBJ1-5; tentative D call: TRBD1 (5 bases). Trimming cost V 3 bases and J 6 bases, with 12 bases left between them. The germline V gene encodes CDR1 GTSNPN and CDR2 SVGIG (reference sequence). CDR3 length: 13 amino acids. The CDR3, as DNA: TGTGCCTGGAGGGAGGGGACGAGTCAGCCCCAGCATTTT. Translated: CAWREGTSQPQHF.

The chain recombines TRBV4-1 with TRBJ1-1, with no clear D. The ends were cut back, 0 bases at V and 1 base at J, with 6 bases in the middle. Germline lookup yields CDR1 MGHRA and CDR2 YSYEKL. This CDR3 contains 14 residues. CDR3 loop: CASSQDRRNTEAFF. The CDR3 nucleotides read TGCGCCAGCAGCCAAGATCGCAGGAACACTGAAGCTTTCTTT.

This chain connects TRBV5-1 to TRBJ2-1; 8 bases fit TRBD1. Germline-derived CDR1 and CDR2 are SGHRS and YFSETQ. Unmatched junction bases numbered 8, after V lost 3 bases and J lost 15 bases. The CDR3 covers 12 residues. CDR3 DNA: TGCGCCAGCAGCTCCGAGGACAGGGTGGTGTTCTTC. It encodes CASSSEDRVVFF.

J is TRBJ2-3 and V is TRBV2; no clear D. Germline V lookup: CDR1 SNHLY, CDR2 FYNNEI. CDR3 length: 14 residues. The V gene lost 1 base and the J gene lost 6 bases, with 11 bases spanning the gap. CDR3 in DNA: TGTGCCAGCAGTGAAGTCGGTTTTAGGGATACGCAGTATTTT. This gives the protein CASSEVGFRDTQYF.

This clone has only a few counts. The CDR3 DNA sequence: TGTGCCAGCAGTCAGAGGGAGACTGAAGCTTTCTTT. This translates into CASSQRETEAFF. The chain is built from TRBV6-6 and TRBJ1-1, with D unresolved. There are 12 residues in the CDR3. Germline V gives CDR1 MNHNY, CDR2 SVGAGI (reference sequence). V was clipped by 5 bases and J by 5 bases, with 9 bases between them.

The chain employs TRBV6-6 and TRBJ1-5; D is undetermined. The CDR3 length is 15 residues. Germline V gives CDR1 MNHNY, CDR2 SVGAGI (reference sequence). Trimming pared 7 bases from V and 0 bases from J, leaving 13 bases between. CDR3 DNA: TGTGCCAGCACCGATGGTGTCTTTAGCAATCAGCCCCAGCATTTT. Protein sequence: CASTDGVFSNQPQHF.

This clone was counted only a few times. V is TRBV20-1 and J is TRBJ1-1; no definite D call. Trimming shortened V by 2 bases and J by 7 bases, and 8 bases separated the two germline ends. This CDR3 comprises 11 residues. Germline V CDR1 and CDR2: DFQATT, SNEGSKA (reference sequence). The CDR3 region has the DNA TGCAGTGCTAGAAAAGCCCGTGAAGCTTTCTTT. Protein sequence: CSARKAREAFF.

This clone was seen at least ten times. The chain uses TRBV30 and TRBJ2-7; tentatively, D is TRBD1 (6 bases). Trimming stripped 2 bases from V and 2 bases from J, with 13 bases between. CDR1 and CDR2 from the germline V gene are GTSNPN and SVGIG (reference sequence). The CDR3 consists of 14 residues. The CDR3 spells CAWSYREFPYEQYF. The CDR3 bases are TGTGCCTGGAGTTACAGGGAATTCCCCTACGAGCAGTACTTC.

This clone was picked up one time. The chain combines TRBV11-2 with TRBJ1-4; D might be TRBD1 (6 bases). With 4 bases removed from V and 8 bases from J, the gap between germline ends came to 14 bases. Germline V CDR1 and CDR2: SGHAT, FQNNGV. The CDR3 sequence is 14 residues long. This chain's CDR3 is CASSSQGFGEKLFF. In nucleotides, the CDR3 is TGTGCCAGCAGCTCGCAGGGGTTCGGGGAAAAACTGTTTTTT.

Regarding this clone: The same CDR3 also results from other DNA sequences found in this sample. The gene calls are TRBV6-5 and TRBJ2-5; 8 nucleotides agree with TRBD1. Germline V CDR1 and CDR2: MNHEY, SVGAGI. The J segment lost 4 bases and the V segment lost 6 bases, leaving 4 bases of the junction unmatched. This CDR3 is built from 13 residues. CDR3 sequence (DNA): TGTGCCAGCAGCACAGGACAGGGAGAGACCCAGTACTTC. Encoded protein: CASSTGQGETQYF.

This clone was seen a few times. The rearrangement joins TRBV9 to TRBJ2-1; TRBD2 aligns across 9 bases. CDR3 length: 15 amino acids. Trimming at V came to 4 bases and at J to 9 bases, leaving 11 bases not matched to a gene. Germline-derived CDR1 and CDR2 are SGDLS and YYNGEE. The CDR3 DNA reads as TGTGCCAGCAGCAGAGGGCAAAGCGGGGGGATTGAGCAGTTCTTC. It is translated as CASSRGQSGGIEQFF.

The chain couples TRBV19 to TRBJ1-5; the D is unclear. CDR3 size: 13 residues. The V and J ends lost 2 bases and 6 bases respectively, with 8 bases between them. Germline loops: CDR1 LNHDA, CDR2 SQIVND (reference sequence). The CDR3 sequence is CASSIFPGQPQHF. The CDR3 coding sequence is TGTGCCAGTAGTATATTCCCGGGTCAGCCCCAGCATTTT.

The chain carries TRBV9 and TRBJ1-1, with 8 bases aligning to TRBD1. The J segment lost 11 bases and the V segment lost 0 bases, leaving 6 bases of the junction unmatched. CDR1 and CDR2 (germline): SGDLS, YYNGEE. This CDR3 has 13 residues. CDR3 residues: CASSVVAGGEAFF. The CDR3, as DNA: TGTGCCAGCAGCGTAGTGGCAGGGGGCGAGGCTTTCTTT. Full variable domain (missing parts from reference TRBV9 and TRBJ1-1): DSGVTQTPKHLITATGQRVTLRCSPRSGDLSVYWYQQSLDQGLQFLIQYYNGEERAKGNILERFSAQQFPDLHSELNLSSLELGDSALYFCASSVVAGGEAFFGQGTRLTVV.

This chain uses TRBV4-3 with TRBJ2-3, with 8 bases aligning to TRBD1. Trimming at V came to 0 bases and at J to 3 bases, leaving 8 bases not matched to a gene. The CDR3 covers 17 residues. CDR1 is LGHNA and CDR2 is YSLEER in the germline V gene. DNA of the CDR3: TGCGCCAGCAGCCAAGATAGTACAGGGGGATTGACAGATACGCAGTATTTT. Translating gives CASSQDSTGGLTDTQYF.